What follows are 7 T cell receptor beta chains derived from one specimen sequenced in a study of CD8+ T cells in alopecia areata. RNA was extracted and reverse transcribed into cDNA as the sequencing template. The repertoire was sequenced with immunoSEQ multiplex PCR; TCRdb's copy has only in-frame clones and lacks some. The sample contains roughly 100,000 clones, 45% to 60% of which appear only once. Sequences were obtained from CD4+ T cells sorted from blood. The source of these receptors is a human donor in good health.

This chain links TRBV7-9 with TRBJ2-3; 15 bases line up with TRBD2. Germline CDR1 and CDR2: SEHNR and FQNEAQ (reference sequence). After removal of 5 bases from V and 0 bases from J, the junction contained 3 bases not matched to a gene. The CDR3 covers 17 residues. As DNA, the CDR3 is TGTGCCAGCAGCCATGGGACTAGCGGGGGGAGCACAGATACGCAGTATTTT. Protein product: CASSHGTSGGSTDTQYF.

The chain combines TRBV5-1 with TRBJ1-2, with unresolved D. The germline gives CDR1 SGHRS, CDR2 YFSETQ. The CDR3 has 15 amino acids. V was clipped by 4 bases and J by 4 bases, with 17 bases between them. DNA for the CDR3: TGCGCCAGCAGCCCTCGGACGGGAGGCCCCTATGGCTACACCTTC. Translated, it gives CASSPRTGGPYGYTF.

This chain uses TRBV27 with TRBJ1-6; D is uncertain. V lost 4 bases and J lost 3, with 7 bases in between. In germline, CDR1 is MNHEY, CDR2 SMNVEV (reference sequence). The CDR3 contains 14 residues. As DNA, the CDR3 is TGTGCCAGCAGTTCGGCAGGCTATAATTCACCCCTCCACTTT. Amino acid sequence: CASSSAGYNSPLHF.

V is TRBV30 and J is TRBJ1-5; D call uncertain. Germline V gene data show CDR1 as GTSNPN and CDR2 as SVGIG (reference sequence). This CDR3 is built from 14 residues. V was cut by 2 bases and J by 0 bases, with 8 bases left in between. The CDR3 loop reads CAWSPDYSNQPQHF. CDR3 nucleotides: TGTGCCTGGAGTCCTGACTATAGCAATCAGCCCCAGCATTTT.

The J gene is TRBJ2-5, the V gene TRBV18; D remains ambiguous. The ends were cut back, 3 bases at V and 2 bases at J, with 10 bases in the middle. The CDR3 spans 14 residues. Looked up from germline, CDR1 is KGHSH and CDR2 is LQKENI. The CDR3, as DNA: TGTGCCAGCTCACCGTCGATCGGGCAAGAGACCCAGTACTTC. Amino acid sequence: CASSPSIGQETQYF.

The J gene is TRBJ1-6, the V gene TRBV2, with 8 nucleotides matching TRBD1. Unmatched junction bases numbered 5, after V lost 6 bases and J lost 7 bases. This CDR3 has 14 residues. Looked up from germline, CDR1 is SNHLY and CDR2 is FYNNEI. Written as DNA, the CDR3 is TGTGCCAGCAGCCTGAGACAGGGGAATTCACCCCTCCACTTT. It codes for CASSLRQGNSPLHF.

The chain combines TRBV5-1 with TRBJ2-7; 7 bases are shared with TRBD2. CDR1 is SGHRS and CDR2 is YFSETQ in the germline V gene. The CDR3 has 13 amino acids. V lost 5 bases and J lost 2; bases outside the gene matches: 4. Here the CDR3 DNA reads TGCGCCAGCAGTAGGAGCGGGACCTACGAGCAGTACTTC. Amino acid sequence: CASSRSGTYEQYF.